A selection of T cell receptor beta chains follows, all from one sample in a study of shared clonotypes between healthy human individuals. Assay: immunoSEQ multiplex PCR; the TCRdb copy retains only in-frame clones and omits some. Of around 2.5 million clones listed, approximately 93% are singletons. Sequenced material: naive CD4+ T cells from PBMCs. These receptors were taken from a man between 18 and 35 years old in good health. Some clones in this sample may be carry-over from other donors' samples. CDR3s include the opening cysteine and the closing phenylalanine or tryptophan.

CDR3: CASSLREAEQFF
V: TRBV28
J: TRBJ2-1

CDR3: CASSLGTSGSGKFF
V: TRBV7-2
J: TRBJ2-1

CDR3: CASSGDAQIYEQYF
V: TRBV2
J: .

CDR3: CAWSVPGMGSYEQYF
V: TRBV30
J: TRBJ2-7

CDR3: CASSEARRGETQYF
V: TRBV6-1
J: TRBJ2-5

CDR3: CASKSTVVGEQYF
V: TRBV6-1
J: TRBJ2-7

CDR3: CASRIRSGSSYNEQFF
V: TRBV5-1
J: TRBJ2-1

CDR3: CAWSPDRGGYGYTF
V: TRBV30
J: TRBJ1-2

CDR3: CASSSGQGTGGYTF
V: TRBV5-1
J: TRBJ1-2

CDR3: CASSLGTSYNEQFF
V: TRBV7-3
J: TRBJ2-1

CDR3: CASSESSGTEAFF
V: TRBV10-1
J: TRBJ1-1

CDR3: CASSLNQRGDTQYF
V: TRBV5-4
J: TRBJ2-3

CDR3: CASSVTGTGGISEAFF
V: TRBV9
J: TRBJ1-1

CDR3: CASSLGTSAFSYNEQFF
V: TRBV5-1
J: TRBJ2-1

CDR3: CASSELLAGETQYF
V: TRBV2
J: TRBJ2-5

CDR3: CSGTGTLQETQYF
V: TRBV29-1
J: TRBJ2-5

CDR3: CASSGGGGLDTQYF
V: TRBV6-5
J: TRBJ2-3

CDR3: CASRPRTSGKDTQYF
V: TRBV2
J: TRBJ2-3

CDR3: CASSLSQGGQPQHF
V: TRBV28
J: TRBJ1-5

CDR3: CASSLGQGYYEQYF
V: TRBV7-9
J: TRBJ2-7

CDR3: CASSPLGRPLAKNIQYF
V: TRBV19
J: TRBJ2-4

CDR3: CASRDGTGLYNEQFF
V: TRBV4-2
J: TRBJ2-1

CDR3: CASSGRGAGNRETQYF
V: TRBV25-1
J: TRBJ2-5

CDR3: CASSFSDEQYF
V: TRBV7-9
J: TRBJ2-7

CDR3: CASVPRGVGYTEAFF
V: TRBV6-5
J: TRBJ1-1

CDR3: CASSFSTGTSGRAYNEQFF
V: TRBV11-2
J: TRBJ2-1

CDR3: CASSILGGTGELFF
V: TRBV19
J: TRBJ2-2

CDR3: CASSSGTGGHEQYF
V: TRBV5-1
J: TRBJ2-7

CDR3: CASSLGEFLSGNTIYF
V: TRBV7-8
J: TRBJ1-3

CDR3: CASSPILQGLSSREQYF
V: TRBV5-1
J: TRBJ2-7

CDR3: CASSDRALSSETQYF
V: TRBV10-1
J: TRBJ2-5

CDR3: CASSLEGPPYEQYF
V: TRBV5-1
J: TRBJ2-7

CDR3: CASSRTSGVPSYNEQFF
V: TRBV7-7
J: TRBJ2-1

CDR3: CASSRTSAWEQYF
V: TRBV6-1
J: TRBJ2-7

CDR3: CASKLWGTNTGELFF
V: TRBV5-5
J: TRBJ2-2

CDR3: CASSEEGGGSWSPLHF
V: TRBV2
J: TRBJ1-6

CDR3: CASSTSGATNEKLFF
V: TRBV28
J: TRBJ1-4

CDR3: CASSLWDGANNEKLFF
V: TRBV27
J: TRBJ1-4

CDR3: CASSGLGVGYEQYF
V: TRBV5-1
J: TRBJ2-7

CDR3: CASSFSRPDTGELFF
V: TRBV7-9
J: TRBJ2-2

CDR3: CASSIEGYGYTF
V: TRBV19
J: TRBJ1-2

CDR3: CASSSGDPSFGNTIYF
V: TRBV11-2
J: TRBJ1-3

CDR3: CASRPGRIEGEETQYF
V: TRBV7-8
J: TRBJ2-5

CDR3: CAWIGGLGYGYTF
V: TRBV30
J: TRBJ1-2

CDR3: CASSTQMRRGQGLIYEQFF
V: TRBV11-2
J: TRBJ2-1

CDR3: CASSLEGLDGYTF
V: TRBV27
J: TRBJ1-2

CDR3: CASSFGARGNTIYF
V: TRBV7-2
J: TRBJ1-3

CDR3: CASSQDLRQENTEAFF
V: TRBV4-2
J: TRBJ1-1

CDR3: CASSLDRSQKAFF
V: TRBV11-2
J: TRBJ1-1

CDR3: CASSMGSIDSEQFF
V: TRBV5-1
J: TRBJ2-1

CDR3: CASSPYSGTSGNNEQFF
V: TRBV14
J: TRBJ2-1

CDR3: CASSEASLEYNEQFF
V: TRBV6-1
J: TRBJ2-1

CDR3: CAWSVRVESEQYF
V: TRBV30
J: TRBJ2-7

CDR3: CSHEGTLRDTQYF
V: TRBV29-1
J: TRBJ2-3

CDR3: CASSEELRSTEAFF
V: TRBV25-1
J: TRBJ1-1

CDR3: CASTPGQGIANEKLFF
V: TRBV9
J: TRBJ1-4

CDR3: CAISERSGRGSGNTIYF
V: TRBV10-3
J: TRBJ1-3

CDR3: CASSLVREPNEQFF
V: TRBV13
J: TRBJ2-1

CDR3: CASSRLGQGLSYEQYF
V: TRBV4-1
J: TRBJ2-7

CDR3: CASSAGAWETQYF
V: TRBV18
J: TRBJ2-5